This record looks at one T cell receptor beta chain sequence and its context. What it recognizes is unknown. The data were obtained in a study of T cell responses to AZD1222 COVID-19 vaccine. Overall study findings and caveats: Donor demographics were predominantly white British with a female majority; clonal diversity may be underestimated. Sampling that yielded the repertoires occurred only after the peak T cell response.

The CDR3 runs to 16 residues. V dropped 1 base and J dropped 1 base, with 12 bases sitting between them. CDR1 is SGHRS and CDR2 is YFSETQ in the germline V gene. Measured with immunoSEQ multiplex PCR; TCRdb has only the in-frame clones, and not every one. The sample has 100,000 or so clones, approximately 87% seen once; the top ten hold 4% to 4.5%. V usage is TRBV5-1 and J usage is TRBJ1-3; D not resolved. The source was peripheral blood, collected on day 0 of MenACWY control vaccination. This clonotype was sampled from an adult in good health. This CDR3 reads CASSLIYGVSGNTIYF. Written as DNA, the CDR3 is TGCGCCAGCAGCTTGATCTACGGGGTTTCTGGAAACACCATATATTTT.